The entry below describes one TCR beta chain. What it recognizes is unknown. V gave up 7 bases and J gave up 9 bases, with 13 bases separating them. This CDR3 spans 13 amino acids. Germline CDR1 reads SGHDN; CDR2 reads FVKESK. 60 Vbeta and 13 Jbeta primers were used in PCR. Sequencing used immunoSEQ multiplex PCR; TCRdb keeps in-frame clones, though not all of them. This table has about 110,000 clones, approximately 86% appearing once. This sample stems from a study of cytomegalovirus exposure and HLA in healthy donors. Study-wide results and limits: What a later analysis showed was that several of the most significant clusters appeared linked to common viral pathogens. In a later analysis, productive TCRs from donors in an Asian-associated ancestry cluster reportedly carried fewer N-insertions than the cohort mean.

Material: PBMCs. The chain joins TRBV14 to TRBJ1-6; no definite D call. This sequence originates from a middle-aged man in good health and CMV-seronegative. For the CDR3, the DNA is TGTGCCAGCAAAGGCTTACCTAGTTCACCCCTCCACTTT. Translation gives CASKGLPSSPLHF.